Listed below are T cell receptor beta chains from one sample, sequenced in a study of long-term antiretroviral therapy in people with HIV. The repertoire was sequenced with immunoSEQ multiplex PCR; TCRdb's copy has only in-frame clones and lacks some. The sample consists of 20,000 to 30,000 clones, about 80% of them appearing once. Sequencing used unsorted PBMCs, obtained 1.2 years after starting antiretroviral therapy. The receptors come from a woman aged 40 to 50 with HIV. CDR3s include the opening cysteine and the closing phenylalanine or tryptophan.

16	TRBV7-2	TRBJ2-5	CASSLGQGKGQETQYF
13	TRBV27	TRBJ1-2	CASRDRGPYGYTF
11	TRBV18	TRBJ1-1	CASSLENEAFF
12	TRBV30	TRBJ1-1	CAWKHPGTQAFF
14	TRBV6-1	TRBJ2-5	CASSVASEWETQYF
18	TRBV4-1	TRBJ2-5	CASSQVLVAGAPRETQYF
13	TRBV28	TRBJ1-2	CASSGGGFDGYTF
16	TRBV5-4	TRBJ1-3	CASSYRTAGSGNTIYF
12	TRBV5-6	TRBJ1-4	CASSFLGEKLFF
14	TRBV19	TRBJ1-2	CASSIKGADYGYTF
14	TRBV14	TRBJ2-1	CASSQHRGFDEQFF
14	TRBV19	TRBJ1-5	CASSMGQGNQPQHF
12	TRBV30	TRBJ1-4	CAWRSDRGKLFF
14	TRBV6-6	TRBJ2-5	CASRATGGQETQYF
14	TRBV27	TRBJ1-5	CASSFNADNQPQHF
14	TRBV6-1	TRBJ1-2	CASSETGGANGYTF
17	TRBV4-1	TRBJ2-5	CASSHGLAGGPGETQYF
15	TRBV9	TRBJ1-2	CASSVDLGQGRGYTF
14	TRBV4-1	TRBJ2-7	CASSPDSSPYEQYF
14	TRBV2	TRBJ1-4	CASSVTGYNEKLFF
12	TRBV10-2	TRBJ1-2	CASRGDDYGYTF
14	TRBV27	TRBJ2-7	CASSISGSTYEQYF
14	TRBV4-3	TRBJ1-4	CASSYNLGNEKLFF